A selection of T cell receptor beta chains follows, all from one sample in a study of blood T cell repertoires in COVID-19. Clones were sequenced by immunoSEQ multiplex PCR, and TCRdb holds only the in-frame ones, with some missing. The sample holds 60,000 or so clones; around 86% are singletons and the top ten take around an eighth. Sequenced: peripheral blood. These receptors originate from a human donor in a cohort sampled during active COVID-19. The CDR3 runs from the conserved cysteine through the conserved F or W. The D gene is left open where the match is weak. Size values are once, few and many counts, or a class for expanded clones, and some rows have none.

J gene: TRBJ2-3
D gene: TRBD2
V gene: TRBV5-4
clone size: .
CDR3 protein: CASSLGGGGGDTQYF
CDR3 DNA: TGTGCCAGCAGCTTGGGGGGCGGGGGGGGCGATACGCAGTATTTT

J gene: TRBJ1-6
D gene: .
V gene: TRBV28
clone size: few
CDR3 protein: CATTGQMISSSPLHF
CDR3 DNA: TGTGCCACGACGGGACAAATGATAAGTAGTTCACCCCTCCACTTT

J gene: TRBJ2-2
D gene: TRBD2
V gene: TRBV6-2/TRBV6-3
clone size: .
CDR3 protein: CASSKVAGLGELFF
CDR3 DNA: TGTGCCAGCAGTAAGGTAGCGGGCCTCGGGGAGCTGTTTTTT

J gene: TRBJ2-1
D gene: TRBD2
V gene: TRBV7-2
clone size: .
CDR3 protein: CASHVRGGLNEQFF
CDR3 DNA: TGTGCCAGCCACGTTCGGGGGGGGCTCAATGAGCAGTTCTTC

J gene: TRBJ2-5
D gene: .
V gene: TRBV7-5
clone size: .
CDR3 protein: CVRSFAEQETQYF
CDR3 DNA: TGTGTCAGAAGCTTCGCCGAGCAAGAGACCCAGTACTTC

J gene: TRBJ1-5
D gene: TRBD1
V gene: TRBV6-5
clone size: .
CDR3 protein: CASGPQQGAYQPQHF
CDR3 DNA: TGTGCCAGCGGACCGCAACAGGGGGCGTATCAGCCCCAGCATTTT

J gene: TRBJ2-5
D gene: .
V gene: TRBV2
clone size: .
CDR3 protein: CASSERGETQYF
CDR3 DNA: TGTGCCAGCAGTGAAAGGGGAGAGACCCAGTACTTC

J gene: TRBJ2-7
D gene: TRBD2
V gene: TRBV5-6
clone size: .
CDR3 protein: CASSSGGRMVYEQYF
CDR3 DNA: TGTGCCAGCAGCTCGGGGGGACGGATGGTTTACGAGCAGTACTTC

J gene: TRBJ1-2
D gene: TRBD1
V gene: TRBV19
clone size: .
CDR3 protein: CASSPSQGVYGYTF
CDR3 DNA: TGTGCCAGTAGTCCCAGCCAGGGGGTCTATGGCTACACCTTC

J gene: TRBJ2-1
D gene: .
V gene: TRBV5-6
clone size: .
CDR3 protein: CASSASGSYNEQFF
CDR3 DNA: TGTGCCAGCAGCGCCTCGGGATCCTACAATGAGCAGTTCTTC

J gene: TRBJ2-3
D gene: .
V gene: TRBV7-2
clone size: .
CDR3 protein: CASSFAGTSDTQYF
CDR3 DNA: TGTGCCAGCAGCTTCGCGGGGACCTCAGATACGCAGTATTTT

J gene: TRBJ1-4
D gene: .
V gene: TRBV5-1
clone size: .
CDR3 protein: CASSLGQPLTNEKLFF
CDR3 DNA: TGCGCCAGCAGCCTAGGACAGCCACTAACTAATGAAAAACTGTTTTTT

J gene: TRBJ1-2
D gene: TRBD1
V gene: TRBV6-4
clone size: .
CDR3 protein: CASSDSRRGRAYGYTF
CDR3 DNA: TGTGCCAGCAGTGACTCGCGGAGGGGGCGCGCCTATGGCTACACCTTC

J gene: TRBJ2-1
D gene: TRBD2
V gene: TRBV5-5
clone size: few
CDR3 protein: CASRTGGSSYNEQFF
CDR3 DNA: TGTGCCAGCAGAACGGGGGGAAGCTCCTACAATGAGCAGTTCTTC

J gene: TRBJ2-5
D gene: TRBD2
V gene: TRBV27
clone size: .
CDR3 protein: CASRSGGRGGETQYF
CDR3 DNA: TGTGCCAGCAGGAGCGGGGGCCGGGGGGGAGAGACCCAGTACTTC

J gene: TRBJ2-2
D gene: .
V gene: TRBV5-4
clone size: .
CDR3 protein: CASSFGQGYTGELFF
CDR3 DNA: TGTGCCAGCAGCTTCGGCCAGGGCTACACCGGGGAGCTGTTTTTT

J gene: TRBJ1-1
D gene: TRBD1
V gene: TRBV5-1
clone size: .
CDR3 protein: CASSLGKQGASEAFF
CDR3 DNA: TGCGCCAGCAGCTTGGGCAAACAGGGGGCTTCGGAAGCTTTCTTT